The clone carrying this T cell receptor (beta chain) turned up a few times. Its target is not known. Germline CDR1 KGHSH, CDR2 LQKENI. This CDR3 is 13 amino acids long. V was trimmed by 1 base and J by 5 bases, leaving 5 bases between them. The data were obtained in a study of T-cell memory formation after mild COVID-19. Study-level findings and limits: Prior to infection, memory already included some responding clones, suggesting cross-reactive memory joined.

TCRdb re-called the 5' RACE reads with MiXCR, one entry per CDR3 protein. The table shows around 300,000 distinct CDR3 sequences, with about 13% occurring only once. The chain carries TRBV18 and TRBJ1-4; D gene ambiguous. Sequenced input: PBMCs or a T cell subset sorted from them (not recorded which). This receptor was identified in a man between 18 and 29 years old who had mild COVID-19 (a few samples of this study predate the infection). Cell type and time point are not known. CDR3 coding DNA: TGTGCCAGCTCACCACTCGGAAATGAAAAACTGTTTTTT. It is translated as CASSPLGNEKLFF.